A single sample is the source of the 30 T cell receptor beta chains below, sequenced in a study of T cells in Graves' hyperthyroidism and ophthalmopathy. Template material for amplifying TCR beta CDR3 regions consisted of RNA transcripts. An initial round of RT-PCR targeting the TCR CDR3 relied on the HTBI primer set. In TCRdb, the multiplex PCR reads were re-called with MiXCR into one record per CDR3 protein. The sample includes about 420,000 distinct CDR3 sequences, around 16% of them seen just once. Sequences were obtained from blood. The receptor source for this set is a woman aged 18-29 years with Graves' hyperthyroidism.

This clonotype was seen at least ten times. The V and J genes are TRBV6-1 and TRBJ1-1, with D perhaps matching TRBD1 (6 bases). V was trimmed by 8 bases and J by 2 bases, leaving 21 bases between them. This CDR3 comprises 16 residues. Germline V gene data show CDR1 as MNHNS and CDR2 as SASEGT. Here the CDR3 reads CASQPPLAGDNTEAFF. For the CDR3, the DNA is TGTGCCAGCCAACCACCATTGGCAGGGGACAACACTGAAGCTTTCTTT.

V and J are TRBV4-1 and TRBJ1-2; 9 bases are shared with TRBD1. Trimming at V came to 6 bases and at J to 4 bases, leaving 3 bases not matched to a gene. Germline V gene lookup returns CDR1 MGHRA and CDR2 YSYEKL. The CDR3 has 13 residues. CDR3 DNA sequence: TGCGCCAGCAGAACGACAGGGGGCTATGGCTACACCTTC. It is translated as CASRTTGGYGYTF.

In this sample, this clonotype turned up many times. The genes are TRBV12-3 or TRBV12-4 and TRBJ1-2; D not certain. The CDR3 has 13 residues. Trimming took 6 bases from V and 2 from J, leaving 10 bases between them. The CDR3 loop is CASRPGRNYGYTF. The CDR3, as DNA: TGTGCCAGCAGACCCGGACGGAACTATGGCTACACCTTC.

This clonotype was seen repeatedly, ten times or more. The chain joins TRBV5-8 to TRBJ1-2, with D unclear. The CDR3 has 15 amino acids. Germline CDR1 is SGHTS and CDR2 is YDEGEE. V was trimmed by 4 bases and J by 6 bases, leaving 19 bases between them. CDR3 nucleotides: TGTGCCAGCAGCCGTCGCGTTACAGCCGGGCATGGCTACACCTTC. Amino acid sequence: CASSRRVTAGHGYTF.

This clonotype was detected many times. V is TRBV19 and J is TRBJ1-1, with a weak D call TRBD1 (6 bases). This CDR3 spans 15 amino acids. Germline V gene lookup returns CDR1 LNHDA and CDR2 SQIVND (reference sequence). The germline V and J ends were trimmed by 6 bases and 5 bases, with 19 bases remaining between them. CDR3 in amino acids: CASRPQWGGRTEAFF. DNA for the CDR3: TGTGCCAGTAGGCCCCAATGGGGGGGCAGGACTGAAGCTTTCTTT. Drawing the rest from reference TRBV19 and TRBJ1-1, the complete variable domain is DGGITQSPKYLFRKEGQNVTLSCEQNLNHDAMYWYRQDPGQGLRLIYYSQIVNDFQKGDIAEGYSVSREKKESFPLTVTSAQKNPTAFYLCASRPQWGGRTEAFFGQGTRLTVV.

This clonotype was observed a few times. V usage is TRBV7-9 and J usage is TRBJ1-4, with TRBD1 matching over 10 bases. The trim removed 5 bases at V and 3 bases at J, leaving 9 bases unmatched. CDR1 is SEHNR and CDR2 is FQNEAQ in the germline V gene (reference sequence). CDR3 length: 17 residues. CDR3 loop: CASSLTGGAGPNEKLFF. The CDR3 coding sequence is TGTGCCAGCAGCCTGACAGGGGGCGCCGGCCCTAATGAAAAACTGTTTTTT.

The rearrangement links TRBV5-1 to TRBJ1-2, with a possible D match to TRBD1 (6 bases). V shed 0 bases and J shed 4 bases, with 10 bases lying between them. Germline assignment: CDR1 SGHRS and CDR2 YFSETQ. The CDR3 has 14 residues. The DNA of the CDR3 is TGCGCCAGCAGCTTGGGTCGGGGGCCCTATGGCTACACCTTC. Protein: CASSLGRGPYGYTF.

The chain is built from TRBV19 and TRBJ1-6, with TRBD1 matching 7 bases. The germline CDR1 and CDR2 sequences are LNHDA and SQIVND (reference sequence). The ends lost 6 bases at V and 0 bases at J; junction bases unmatched: 8. The CDR3 extends over 17 amino acids. CDR3 sequence (DNA): TGTGCCAGTAGATCGGTCTGGGACAGCTCCTATAATTCACCCCTCCACTTT. It codes for CASRSVWDSSYNSPLHF.

This clonotype has a count of ten or more. The chain recombines TRBV2 with TRBJ2-1, with 9 bases aligning to TRBD2. The CDR3 consists of 14 residues. Losses at the gene ends were 5 bases for V and 7 bases for J; bases not matched to a gene: 6. Germline V gives CDR1 SNHLY, CDR2 FYNNEI. This CDR3 is CASSLRTSENEQFF. The DNA of the CDR3 is TGTGCCAGCAGTCTCCGGACTAGCGAGAATGAGCAGTTCTTC.

This clonotype was counted ten times or more. The rearrangement joins TRBV7-2 to TRBJ2-1; D unresolved. Per germline, CDR1 SGHTA and CDR2 FQGNSA. V was trimmed by 1 base and J by 3 bases, leaving 7 bases between them. The CDR3 has 14 residues. CDR3 region: CASSLEWDYNEQFF. In DNA form, the CDR3 reads TGTGCCAGCAGCTTAGAATGGGACTACAATGAGCAGTTCTTC.

This clonotype occurred many times. The rearrangement uses TRBV2 and TRBJ1-5; D may be TRBD1 (6 bases). V lost 7 bases, J lost 7 bases, and 17 bases lay in between. Per the germline V gene, CDR1 is SNHLY and CDR2 is FYNNEI. The CDR3 has 14 residues. This chain's CDR3 is CASKKAQGGQPQHF. The DNA of the CDR3 is TGTGCCAGCAAAAAGGCACAGGGCGGGCAGCCCCAGCATTTT.

The chain has TRBV12-3 or TRBV12-4 and TRBJ2-7, with 10 nucleotides matching TRBD2. Trimming took 6 bases from V and 2 from J; bases not matched to a gene: 22. The CDR3 is 20 amino acids. The CDR3 here is CASSPSTLAGVDSYTYEQYF. Here the CDR3 DNA reads TGTGCCAGCAGCCCTTCCACTCTAGCGGGGGTGGATTCATACACCTACGAGCAGTACTTC.

This clonotype was counted at least ten times. The chain uses TRBV3-1 and TRBJ2-5; D gene ambiguous. The CDR3 spans 12 residues. Germline V gene sequence: CDR1 LGHDT, CDR2 YNNKEL (reference sequence). Trimming cost V 4 bases and J 5 bases, with 8 bases left between them. Here the CDR3 reads CASSPRPETQYF. The DNA for the CDR3 is TGTGCCAGCAGCCCCCGGCCGGAGACCCAGTACTTC.

In this sample, this clonotype turned up a few times. The chain recombines TRBV6-1 with TRBJ2-7, with TRBD1 identical over 8 bases. The CDR3 runs 13 residues. V gave up 3 bases and J gave up 4 bases; unmatched junction bases: 2. Germline values: CDR1 MNHNS, CDR2 SASEGT. The CDR3 nucleotides read TGTGCCAGCAGTGACTGGGACAGGTACGAGCAGTACTTC. Amino acid sequence: CASSDWDRYEQYF.

This clonotype has a count of ten or more. The chain uses TRBV3-1 and TRBJ1-2; D is undetermined. CDR1 and CDR2 (germline): LGHDT, YNNKEL (reference sequence). V lost 0 bases and J 13 bases, leaving 18 bases between the germline ends. The CDR3 totals 14 residues. CDR3 protein: CASSQETRFIPATF. CDR3 coding DNA: TGTGCCAGCAGCCAAGAGACCAGATTCATTCCCGCCACCTTC.

The V gene is TRBV6-1, the J gene TRBJ1-2; TRBD1 is a possible D gene (6 bases). In germline, CDR1 is MNHNS, CDR2 SASEGT. Trimming shortened V by 10 bases and J by 5 bases, and 20 bases separated the two germline ends. The CDR3 is 14 amino acids. CDR3 DNA sequence: TGTGCCACCTCACAGGGAAGATCGGGTTATGGCTACACCTTC. This gives the protein CATSQGRSGYGYTF.

Points on this clonotype: A read error is possible here, since a much larger clone lies one base away. The V and J genes are TRBV6-2 or TRBV6-3 and TRBJ2-1, with TRBD1 as a possible D gene (6 bases). This CDR3 has 14 amino acids. The V end was cut by 6 bases, the J end by 3 bases, with 12 bases between. In germline, CDR1 is MNHEY, CDR2 SVGEGT. The CDR3 here is CASRGRQDYNEQFF. DNA of the CDR3: TGTGCCAGCAGGGGACGACAGGACTACAATGAGCAGTTCTTC.

This clonotype was recorded many times. The rearrangement links TRBV20-1 to TRBJ1-5, with a weak D call TRBD1 (5 bases). Trimming pared 5 bases from V and 2 bases from J, leaving 16 bases between. Germline V gene sequence: CDR1 DFQATT, CDR2 SNEGSKA (reference sequence). The CDR3 has 15 residues. CDR3 protein: CSASRGGDGNQPQHF. In DNA, the CDR3 is TGCAGTGCTTCCCGGGGGGGTGATGGCAATCAGCCCCAGCATTTT.

On this clonotype itself: Just one base apart from a much larger clone, this may be a read error. The chain is built from TRBV12-3 or TRBV12-4 and TRBJ2-7; D is possibly TRBD2 (5 bases). The CDR3 spans 15 residues. The CDR3 DNA reads TGTGCCAGCAGTTTAATCGGGGATATCCGCTACGGGCAGTACTTC. It specifies CASSLIGDIRYGQYF.

This clonotype was picked up a small number of times. This chain uses TRBV12-3 or TRBV12-4 with TRBJ2-2; D not resolved. V was cut by 1 base and J by 6 bases, with 9 bases left in between. This CDR3 has 14 amino acids. CDR3 amino acids: CASSLGPAAGELFF. CDR3 nucleotides: TGTGCCAGCAGTTTAGGGCCCGCGGCCGGGGAGCTGTTTTTT.

This clonotype has ten or more counts. The chain carries TRBV20-1 and TRBJ1-5, with 8 bases aligning to TRBD1. There are 14 residues in the CDR3. Germline CDR1 DFQATT, CDR2 SNEGSKA (reference sequence). V was pared by 1 base and J by 4 bases, with 3 bases of the junction left unmatched. The CDR3 reads CSARGTGINQPQHF. The CDR3 coding sequence is TGCAGTGCTAGAGGGACAGGGATTAATCAGCCCCAGCATTTT.

In its sample, this clonotype was seen many times. The J gene is TRBJ1-4, the V gene TRBV5-1; D ambiguous. The V end was cut by 1 base, the J end by 6 bases, with 7 bases between. Looked up from germline, CDR1 is SGHRS and CDR2 is YFSETQ. This CDR3 is 13 amino acids long. The CDR3 loop is CASSLMGDEKLFF. CDR3 DNA: TGCGCCAGCAGCTTGATGGGAGATGAAAAACTGTTTTTT.

The V call is TRBV5-1, the J call TRBJ2-3, with TRBD1 matching over 7 bases. With 2 bases clipped from V and 4 bases from J, the junction kept 10 bases outside the gene matches. The CDR3 totals 16 residues. CDR1 and CDR2 from the germline V gene are SGHRS and YFSETQ. For the CDR3, the DNA is TGCGCCAGCAGCTTCTCCCGACAGGGCAGCCCAGATACGCAGTATTTT. Residues: CASSFSRQGSPDTQYF.

This clonotype was recorded many times. The chain is built from TRBV7-3 and TRBJ2-7, with 10 bases that match TRBD2. This CDR3 spans 15 amino acids. V was clipped by 4 bases and J by 2 bases; unmatched bases: 5. Germline values: CDR1 SGHTA, CDR2 FQGTGA. The CDR3 spells CASSSRTSGTYEQYF. The CDR3 DNA reads as TGTGCCAGCAGCTCCCGGACTAGCGGTACCTACGAGCAGTACTTC.

This clonotype was counted between two and nine times. The chain combines TRBV7-3 with TRBJ2-3; D unclear. With 5 bases removed from V and 2 bases from J, the gap between germline ends came to 14 bases. CDR1 is SGHTA and CDR2 is FQGTGA in the germline V gene. There are 15 residues in the CDR3. CDR3: CASSPSSAVTDTQYF. CDR3 in DNA: TGTGCCAGCAGCCCCTCCAGCGCGGTCACAGATACGCAGTATTTT.

This clonotype was detected many times. V is TRBV3-1 and J is TRBJ2-7; TRBD1 is a possible D gene (6 bases). Between the trimmed V and J ends, which lost 4 bases and 0 bases, there was a span of 13 bases. This CDR3 is built from 15 residues. Germline CDR1 is LGHDT and CDR2 is YNNKEL (reference sequence). In DNA form, the CDR3 reads TGTGCCAGCAGCCTCGCGGACAGTAACTCCTACGAGCAGTACTTC. This codes for CASSLADSNSYEQYF.

This clonotype was seen ten or more times. CDR3 sequence: CASSRGQGPNSYEQYF. The CDR3, as DNA: TGCGCCAGCAGCCGAGGACAAGGTCCGAATTCCTACGAGCAGTACTTC. The chain is built from TRBV4-1 and TRBJ2-7, with D possibly TRBD1 on 5 matching bases. CDR3 length: 16 residues. The germline CDR1 and CDR2 sequences are MGHRA and YSYEKL. V was shortened by 4 bases and J by 1 base, with 17 bases between the two germline ends.

The rearrangement joins TRBV12-3 or TRBV12-4 to TRBJ2-5; 9 bases agree with TRBD1. V was clipped by 8 bases and J by 5 bases; unmatched bases: 12. The CDR3 consists of 15 residues. CDR3 loop: CASAVRQGGRETQYF. CDR3 sequence (DNA): TGTGCCAGCGCAGTCCGACAGGGGGGTAGGGAGACCCAGTACTTC.

The table lists this clonotype with many counts. The chain uses TRBV5-1 and TRBJ2-5; D may be TRBD2 (6 bases). V was cut by 2 bases and J by 0 bases, with 14 bases left in between. This CDR3 spans 16 amino acids. CDR1 is SGHRS, CDR2 YFSETQ, per germline. The CDR3 nucleotides are TGCGCCAGCAGCTTAACCGGCGGGGACCACCAAGAGACCCAGTACTTC. This translates into CASSLTGGDHQETQYF.

This clonotype was recorded at least ten times. This chain joins TRBV28 and TRBJ2-2, with 8 bases identical to TRBD2. CDR1 MDHEN and CDR2 SYDVKM come from the germline V gene. The CDR3 length is 15 residues. Unmatched junction bases numbered 7, after V lost 6 bases and J lost 4 bases. CDR3 amino acids: CASSFFRGGTGELFF. The CDR3 DNA is TGTGCCAGCAGCTTTTTTCGGGGGGGCACCGGGGAGCTGTTTTTT.